The sequence of this TCR beta chain was determined in a study of human T cells and chemical hapten exposure (dated by TCRdb to about 2021). A note on the overall study: For sensitization, 2% DPC in acetone was applied to a roughly 2 cm by roughly 2 cm area of upper inner arm skin. Throughout the study period of 20 to 30 weeks, patients also received therapeutic DPC doses to the scalp every week. Patch testing was done on the upper back using Finn chambers containing 0.01% DPC, and results were scored after 6 days according to International Contact Dermatitis Research Group standards. Most of the patients in the cohort were female, and the cohort covered alopecia areata with under or over 50% scalp involvement, alopecia totalis and alopecia universalis. Libraries were pooled for sequencing, and variation in per-sample TCR yields was attributed mainly to small differences in library volumes within the pool. This study followed changes in the peripheral blood TCR repertoire in vivo during primary and secondary sensitization of alopecia patients to the hapten diphenylcyclopropenone (DPC). Patient blood was sampled pre-sensitization (week 0) and at 2, 6 and about 24 weeks after DPC sensitization. Roughly 30 alopecia patients gave blood for TCR sequencing at one to four time points (pre-sensitization, 2, 6 and 24 weeks). The investigation overall reported the following: Repeated subsampling changed both the strength of the expansion versus patch-test correlation and the threshold at which the correlation became significant. Because all patients had alopecia, a presumed autoimmune disease, the immune response of the patients might differ from that of healthy individuals. The number of PT1 expanded TCRs positively correlated with patch test score, significant at thresholds 8, 16 and 32 but not 4. DPC sensitization did not change the number of TCRs with a frequency above 1 in 1000, and there was no evidence of changes in global repertoire structure. Significantly more large CDR3 similarity clusters were formed by expanded TCRs than by pre-sensitization or healthy control sets, consistent with antigen-driven responses.

This clonotype was detected only a few times. Its binding antigen is unknown. One base away there is no much larger clone; base qualities are not given. In the paper's terms, the time point label means: patch test 2, 6 weeks after DPC sensitization. The meaning of the sample's treatment or condition label: therapeutic diphenylcyclopropenone sensitization with weekly scalp DPC. At every patch-test visit, the blood draw took place before the patch test was put on. Patients were considered eligible if aged 18 to 70, diagnosed with alopecia and deemed suitable for DPC therapy, and patients were excluded if pregnant. Unfractionated whole blood was collected in Tempus Blood RNA tubes, and total RNA was extracted from that blood. The library was generated by RACE. Instrument used: NextSeq 500. Library preparation attached unique molecular identifiers to individual cDNA molecules for quantitative, reproducible TCR counting. Each blood RNA sample was used to sequence both TCR alpha and TCR beta chains. Per the source publication's procedure: The median number of TCRs per sample was around 100,000, ranging from about 23,224 to 700,000. The Decombinator software suite was used to annotate V, J and CDR3 in the TCR reads. For PS versus PT1 abundance plots, all samples were subsampled to the same number of TCRs (28,000). TCRs were defined as expanded if absent before sensitization and observed at least eight times at the 2-week time point. TCRdb reran the public reads through fastp at Q25 and MiXCR, keeping productive beta chains. Rows with a matching CDR3 protein are joined into one entry that keeps the most common DNA and genes. In this record, the V and J calls reflect TCRdb's handling and not the investigators' own analysis. This sample has 330,000 or so distinct CDR3 sequences in its table, and around 6% of those were observed once. Clones ranked in the top ten supply around 5.8% of the sample.

Sequencing was performed on whole blood, taken in connection with sensitization to the hapten diphenylcyclopropenone (DPC). This TCR was recovered from a woman between 18 and 29 years old with alopecia areata. Some clones in this sample may be carry-over from other donors' samples.

In nucleotides, the sequence is TGTGCCAGCAGCCAACCCGAGAGGCAGGGGCCCGAAGCTTTCTTT. This translates into CASSQPERQGPEAFF. The chain is encoded by TRBV7-9 joined to TRBJ1-1, and TRBD1 may be the D gene, going by 6 matching bases. Based on the germline V gene (reference sequence), the CDR1 and CDR2 sequences are SEHNR and FQNEAQ. V was cut back by 5 bases and J by 8 bases, leaving a gap of 21 bases between them. The CDR3 sequence holds 15 residues, the cysteine and phenylalanine included. CDR3 DNA is the only sequence kept; it has 45 bases, read in frame from the first base.